This entry lists 2 T cell receptor beta chains sequenced from one sample in a study of blood T cell repertoires in COVID-19. The protocol was immunoSEQ multiplex PCR, while the TCRdb copy is restricted to in-frame clones and leaves out a portion. The sample has 160,000 or so clones, approximately 90% seen once. The material sequenced was PBMCs or T cells enriched from blood (not recorded which). The receptor set was obtained from a woman between 45 and 60 years old who had recovered from COVID-19.

The chain carries TRBV12-3 or TRBV12-4 and TRBJ2-5, with D perhaps TRBD2 (5 bases). Trimming took off 6 bases at V and 5 bases at J, with 13 bases between the two ends. The CDR3 loop spans 13 amino acids. As DNA, the CDR3 is TGTGCCAGCAGGCGAGGGTTATTGGAGACCCAGTACTTC. Its translation: CASRRGLLETQYF.

This chain uses TRBV18 with TRBJ2-4; D is ambiguous. The germline gives CDR1 KGHSH, CDR2 LQKENI. The CDR3 extends over 14 amino acids. Trimming pared 3 bases from V and 0 bases from J, leaving 6 bases between. The CDR3 here is CASSPVLAKNIQYF. In DNA form, the CDR3 reads TGTGCCAGCTCACCTGTCCTAGCCAAAAACATTCAGTACTTC.